The present T cell receptor beta chain was sequenced within a study of CD8 T cells in Susac syndrome (dated by TCRdb to the late 2010s). Regarding the complete study: Among the sequenced Susac syndrome patients, six had clinically active disease and fewer than ten were in clinical remission. At blood withdrawal, Susac syndrome patients were either therapy-naive, taking corticosteroids (in some cases with IVIg as well), or taking IVIg alone. The study used repertoire sequencing to test whether antigen drove CD8+ T cell activation and differentiation in Susac syndrome. Broader findings and caveats from the paper: The TCR sequencing and HLA analysis was acknowledged to have included a relatively small number of individuals. The CD4+ T cell repertoire of patients with Susac syndrome showed no detectable clonal expansion.

CDR1 is given as SGHRS and CDR2 as YFSETQ, both from the germline V gene. The CDR3, cysteine through phenylalanine, is 15 amino acids long. The CDR3 DNA has 45 bases and is translated from base 1. Trimmed from V: 5 bases; trimmed from J: 0 bases; junction bases lacking a gene match: 5. Peripheral blood CD8+ and CD4+ T cells from healthy donors, Susac syndrome patients and multiple sclerosis patients were profiled using high-throughput TCR beta sequencing. Susac syndrome patients met recently defined diagnostic criteria for definite or probable disease. CD8+ TEMRA cells were enriched by FACS, while bulk CD8+ and CD4+ T cells were purified by magnetic negative isolation. Blood was collected in EDTA tubes and processed within 24 hours, with PBMCs isolated through density gradient centrifugation. PBMCs intended for TCR sequencing were cryopreserved in liquid nitrogen and thawed later in a water bath at 37 degrees C. The sorted or isolated CD4+, CD8+ and CD8+ TEMRA cells had a purity of 90% or higher.

With respect to this clonotype: Its binding antigen is unknown. Base-call qualities are not available, and no considerably larger clone is one nucleotide away.

RNA was extracted using the RNeasy kit, and roughly 0.45 to 1 ug of the RNA was reverse transcribed with random hexamers. TCR beta CDR3 regions were amplified with the immunoSEQ multiplex PCR assay covering 54 Vbeta and 13 Jbeta segments. Bias from PCR amplification was corrected by using a synthetic template baseline for primer optimization and for computational correction. In the original analysis: Only productive sequences were kept, with reads annotated to V, D and J genes according to IMGT and analyzed in immunoSEQ Analyzer. Clonality was computed as one minus Shannon entropy normalized by log2 of the number of productive unique sequences. Public and private clones were assessed among the 100 most prevalent clones of each patient and control. Susac-specific clones were defined as absent from healthy and MS cohorts, 1052 published viral clones and other ImmuneACCESS disease sequences. In-frame beta chains were kept once TCRdb had trimmed the public reads at Q25 with fastp and called clones with MiXCR. When rows share a CDR3 protein, they turn into one entry using the most common DNA and genes. It is TCRdb's table, rather than the study itself, that gives the V and J calls and clone size. This sample lists about 180,000 distinct CDR3 sequences; around 96% were detected once. Around 0.12% of the sample is taken by the ten largest.

The sample consisted of CD4+ T cells from PBMCs. Here the chain combines TRBV5-1 and TRBJ2-1, with 7 central nucleotides matching TRBD2. The TCR sequence derives from a human donor with Susac syndrome. The DNA reads TGCGCCAGCAGGTGGCGGGAGAGCTCCTACAATGAGCAGTTCTTC. It is translated as CASRWRESSYNEQFF. With the portions outside the CDR3 filled from the reference TRBV5-1 and TRBJ2-1 genes, the complete variable region becomes KAGVTQTPRYLIKTRGQQVTLSCSPISGHRSVSWYQQTPGQGLQFLFEYFSETQRNKGNFPGRFSGRQFSNSRSEMNVSTLELGDSALYLCASRWRESSYNEQFFGPGTRLTVL.